This T cell receptor beta chain stems from a study of breast tumors, draining lymph nodes, adjacent tissues. Study results and caveats: Data only fit, rather than demonstrated, lymph node origin of most tumor T cells. Data fit most tumor T cells coming from lymph node, expanding in tumor.

Axillary draining lymph nodes of breast cancer patients supplied the node samples. About this clonotype: Its antigen is unknown. The conserved phenylalanine or tryptophan normally closing the CDR3 is absent here, so this likely arose from a read error.

Trimming removed 6 bases from V and 5 bases from J; junction bases left unmatched: 5. This CDR3 has 14 residues. Germline V lookup: CDR1 SNHLY, CDR2 FYNNEI. MiXCR was run by TCRdb on the multiplex PCR reads, yielding one entry per CDR3 protein. The profile shows approximately 130,000 distinct CDR3 sequences, 21% of them singletons. The V gene is TRBV2, the J gene TRBJ2-1; TRBD2 agrees at 9 bases. Sequenced input: axillary lymph node tissue. The TCR originated in a female donor with breast cancer. Some clones in this sample may be carry-over from other donors' samples. CDR3 sequence: CASSGLARHNEQFL. The CDR3 nucleotides are TGTGCCAGCAGCGGACTAGCGCGCCACAATGAGCAGTTCCTC.